Following are 24 T cell receptor beta chains from one sample sequenced in a study of T cells after yellow fever vaccination. Using its own MiXCR run on the 5' RACE reads, TCRdb lists one record per CDR3 protein. Among 550,000 or so distinct CDR3 sequences listed, under 25% were seen once. The sequencing used PBMCs, collected 15 days after the yellow fever booster vaccination. The receptors derive from a man aged 30-40 years who received the YFV17D yellow fever vaccine.

This clonotype was found a few times. The chain couples TRBV5-4 to TRBJ2-5, with TRBD2 matching 7 bases. The CDR3 runs 16 residues. V lost 0 bases and J lost 2; bases outside the gene matches: 7. Germline CDR1 is SGHNT and CDR2 is YYREEE (reference sequence). The CDR3 coding sequence is TGTGCCAGCAGCTTGGCCCCCGCTAGCGGACAAGAGACCCAGTACTTC. This translates into CASSLAPASGQETQYF.

V gene TRBV12-3 or TRBV12-4 combines with J gene TRBJ2-4, with D tentatively TRBD2 (6 bases). This CDR3 spans 14 amino acids. V was trimmed by 6 bases and J by 8 bases, leaving 17 bases between them. This CDR3 reads CASSPRAGMHIQYF. The CDR3 DNA is TGTGCCAGCAGCCCGCGGGCGGGGATGCACATTCAGTACTTC.

The chain couples TRBV18 to TRBJ1-1; D is unresolved. There are 14 residues in the CDR3. The V end was cut by 3 bases, the J end by 6 bases, with 14 bases between. The germline CDR1 and CDR2 sequences are KGHSH and LQKENI. This CDR3 reads CASSPSKGLSEAFF. The CDR3 nucleotides read TGTGCCAGCTCACCTTCAAAAGGTCTCTCTGAAGCTTTCTTT.

This clonotype showed up just a few times. This chain uses TRBV27 with TRBJ1-1; 9 bases fit TRBD1. This CDR3 region has 16 residues. V was pared by 5 bases and J by 3 bases, with 10 bases of the junction left unmatched. The germline V gene has CDR1 MNHEY and CDR2 SMNVEV (reference sequence). The CDR3 nucleotides read TGTGCCAGCAGTCCTATTTGGGACAGGGCGGACACTGAAGCTTTCTTT. Translating gives CASSPIWDRADTEAFF.

This clonotype was observed a handful of times. This rearrangement joins TRBV6-1 to TRBJ2-7, with D perhaps TRBD1 (6 bases). The CDR3 has 14 amino acids. With 6 bases removed from V and 1 base from J, the gap between germline ends came to 13 bases. Germline V CDR1 and CDR2: MNHNS, SASEGT. The CDR3 reads CASRRGQNSYEQYF. CDR3 in DNA: TGTGCCAGCAGGCGTGGACAGAATTCCTACGAGCAGTACTTC.

This clonotype came up a few times. The chain links TRBV20-1 to TRBJ2-1, with 10 bases matching TRBD2. This CDR3 is 13 amino acids long. V gave up 6 bases and J gave up 2 bases; unmatched junction bases: 1. CDR1 and CDR2 (germline): DFQATT, SNEGSKA (reference sequence). Here the CDR3 DNA reads TGCAGTGCCGGACTAGCGGCCTACAATGAGCAGTTCTTC. This translates into CSAGLAAYNEQFF.

V gene TRBV28 combines with J gene TRBJ2-2, with no clear D. This CDR3 contains 14 residues. The germline V gene has CDR1 MDHEN and CDR2 SYDVKM. Trimming took 3 bases from V and 6 from J, leaving 11 bases between them. CDR3 loop: CASSFGSVSGELFF. The DNA of the CDR3 is TGTGCCAGCAGTTTCGGTTCGGTATCCGGGGAGCTGTTTTTT.

The table lists this clonotype with a few counts. The V call is TRBV12-3 or TRBV12-4, the J call TRBJ2-1; D possibly corresponds to TRBD1 (6 bases). The CDR3 covers 15 residues. Trimming shortened V by 5 bases and J by 6 bases, and 17 bases separated the two germline ends. CDR3 DNA sequence: TGTGCCAGCAGTCCCACCGGGACATCCGGCAATGAGCAGTTCTTC. It translates to CASSPTGTSGNEQFF.

This clonotype came up a few times. The chain combines TRBV4-3 with TRBJ2-1; a weak D match, TRBD1 (5 bases). CDR1 LGHNA and CDR2 YSLEER come from the germline V gene. The ends were cut back, 4 bases at V and 5 bases at J, with 12 bases in the middle. The CDR3 runs to 14 residues. The CDR3 sequence is CASSLGVTHNEQFF. The CDR3 DNA is TGCGCCAGCAGCCTAGGGGTCACCCACAATGAGCAGTTCTTC.

In this sample, this clonotype turned up a few times. The V and J genes are TRBV10-3 and TRBJ1-1, with D hard to call. Germline-derived CDR1 and CDR2 are ENHRY and SYGVKD. There are 13 residues in the CDR3. The V and J ends lost 0 bases and 11 bases respectively, with 13 bases between them. The CDR3 DNA follows: TGTGCCATCAGTGAGTCGGAAATCACCCCGGCTTTCTTT. The encoded protein is CAISESEITPAFF.

The V and J genes are TRBV4-3 and TRBJ1-1; D possibly corresponds to TRBD1 (6 bases). Germline lookup yields CDR1 LGHNA and CDR2 YSLEER. The length of the CDR3 is 16 residues. V lost 3 bases to trimming and J lost 2 bases, with 16 bases between them. CDR3 sequence: CASSQGYQGFNTEAFF. The CDR3 DNA reads as TGCGCCAGCAGCCAGGGATATCAGGGGTTTAACACTGAAGCTTTCTTT.

This clonotype has more than one count but fewer than ten. The chain combines TRBV7-8 with TRBJ2-2; D not resolved. This CDR3 is built from 13 residues. CDR1 and CDR2 from the germline V gene are SGHVS and FQNEAQ. V gave up 5 bases and J gave up 4 bases, with 8 bases separating them. CDR3 sequence: CASSPRPTGELFF. The CDR3 region has the DNA TGTGCCAGCAGCCCTCGACCCACCGGGGAGCTGTTTTTT.

This clonotype occurred a few times. This sequence joins TRBV7-9 and TRBJ1-2; 7 nucleotides line up with TRBD1. This CDR3 spans 17 amino acids. Looked up from germline, CDR1 is SEHNR and CDR2 is FQNEAQ (reference sequence). V dropped 5 bases and J dropped 4; count of bases not matched to a gene: 16. The CDR3 here is CASSGSRDSESPYGYTF. The CDR3 DNA sequence: TGTGCCAGCAGCGGATCCCGGGACAGCGAATCTCCCTATGGCTACACCTTC.

This clonotype has only a few counts. This rearrangement joins TRBV28 to TRBJ2-7; 14 nucleotides line up with TRBD2. The CDR3 contains 16 residues. CDR1 is MDHEN and CDR2 is SYDVKM in the germline V gene. V was clipped by 3 bases and J by 4 bases; unmatched bases: 5. The CDR3 loop is CASSFSGLAGEYEQYF. The CDR3 coding sequence is TGTGCCAGCAGTTTTTCGGGACTAGCGGGAGAATACGAGCAGTACTTC.

This clonotype was seen a few times. The CDR3 here is CASSSADPNTEAFF. CDR3 bases: TGTGCCAGCAGTTCCGCAGACCCGAACACTGAAGCTTTCTTT. The chain uses TRBV12-3 or TRBV12-4 and TRBJ1-1; unclear D gene. The CDR3 sequence is 14 residues long. V was trimmed by 4 bases and J by 1 base, leaving 10 bases between them.

This clonotype has only a few counts. V usage is TRBV6-2 or TRBV6-3 and J usage is TRBJ2-1; the match to TRBD2 covers 9 bases. V shed 2 bases, J shed 2 bases, and the junction held 4 bases outside the gene matches. In germline, CDR1 is MNHEY, CDR2 SVGEGT. This CDR3 contains 16 residues. The CDR3 DNA is TGTGCCAGCAGTTACGTCAGCGGGAGGACCTACAATGAGCAGTTCTTC. Its translation is CASSYVSGRTYNEQFF.

In this sample, this clonotype turned up a few times. This chain links TRBV15 with TRBJ2-7; D may be TRBD2 (6 bases). The V and J ends lost 1 base and 3 bases respectively, with 13 bases between them. Germline CDR1 is LNHNV and CDR2 is YYDKDF (reference sequence). The CDR3 runs to 15 residues. In DNA form, the CDR3 reads TGTGCCACCAGCAGAGCTGGGGACTTCCGCTACGAGCAGTACTTC. Its translation: CATSRAGDFRYEQYF.

There are a few counts of this clonotype. The V gene is TRBV7-9, the J gene TRBJ1-1; D call uncertain. V lost 3 bases to trimming and J lost 2 bases, with 10 bases between them. CDR1 and CDR2 from the germline V gene are SEHNR and FQNEAQ (reference sequence). The CDR3 spans 14 residues. The CDR3 sequence is CASSFTIVNTEAFF. In DNA, the CDR3 is TGTGCCAGCAGCTTTACGATAGTAAACACTGAAGCTTTCTTT.

The CDR3 nucleotides are TGCGCCAGCAGCCCCGATCCTAGCGGGAGTGGCGAGCAGTACTTC. This sequence encodes CASSPDPSGSGEQYF. This chain uses TRBV4-3 with TRBJ2-7, with TRBD2 matching over 10 bases. Per the germline V gene, CDR1 is LGHNA and CDR2 is YSLEER. This CDR3 is built from 15 residues. Losses at the gene ends were 4 bases for V and 6 bases for J; bases not matched to a gene: 9.

The J gene is TRBJ2-1, the V gene TRBV20-1, with 10 bases that match TRBD2. CDR3 length equals 13 residues. Germline V gene data show CDR1 as DFQATT and CDR2 as SNEGSKA (reference sequence). The V segment lost 4 bases and the J segment 8 bases; nucleotides outside the gene matches: 5. CDR3: CSANQAGGDEQFF. In nucleotides, the CDR3 is TGCAGTGCTAACCAAGCGGGAGGGGATGAGCAGTTCTTC.

The V and J genes are TRBV7-2 and TRBJ2-1; D is perhaps TRBD2 (6 bases). The V and J ends lost 5 bases and 8 bases respectively, with 13 bases between them. Germline V CDR1 and CDR2: SGHTA, FQGNSA. The CDR3 is made up of 13 amino acids. Here the CDR3 DNA reads TGTGCCAGCAGCCTTAGACCGGGGGATGAGCAGTTCTTC. Translated: CASSLRPGDEQFF.

This clonotype was counted only a few times. The genes are TRBV6-2 or TRBV6-3 and TRBJ2-1, with TRBD2 identical over 12 bases. The germline V gene has CDR1 MNHEY and CDR2 SVGEGT. CDR3 length: 16 amino acids. V was clipped by 2 bases and J by 6 bases; unmatched bases: 5. The CDR3 DNA sequence: TGTGCCAGCAGTTACCTACTAGCGGGAGGCCTCAATGAGCAGTTCTTC. Translated, it gives CASSYLLAGGLNEQFF.

This chain links TRBV13 with TRBJ1-2; D gene unclear. Trimming cost V 3 bases and J 6 bases, with 11 bases left between them. The CDR3 sequence is 13 residues long. Germline CDR1 is PRHDT and CDR2 is FYEKMQ (reference sequence). In DNA, the CDR3 is TGTGCCAGCAGCTTGGAGAGACTCGATGGCTACACCTTC. It translates to CASSLERLDGYTF.

In this sample, this clonotype turned up a few times. The chain couples TRBV2 to TRBJ1-5; 7 bases fit TRBD1. The CDR3 covers 14 residues. Germline V CDR1 and CDR2: SNHLY, FYNNEI. J was trimmed by 4 bases and V by 6 bases; bases with no gene match: 6. CDR3 nucleotides: TGTGCCAGCAGGGGGGACAGTCAAAATCAGCCCCAGCATTTT. It encodes CASRGDSQNQPQHF.